Sequencing of this T cell receptor beta chain was carried out in a study of blood T cell repertoires in COVID-19. CDR1 is LGHDT and CDR2 is YNNKEL in the germline V gene (reference sequence). V lost 0 bases and J lost 9, with 15 bases in between. The CDR3 runs 15 residues. Per the original methods: Estimation of nucleated cell counts was performed using reference gene primer amplification. Sequenced by immunoSEQ multiplex PCR; TCRdb stores in-frame clones only, minus some. V and J calls and clone size come straight from that table; D and trimming were deduced from the DNA. This table holds under 350,000 clones, approximately 90% found once.

This receptor was taken from a woman aged 30 to 39 with COVID-19, enrolled during active disease. Material: peripheral blood. The chain employs TRBV3-1 (or the pseudogene TRBV3-2) and TRBJ1-5, with no clear D. CDR3 amino acids: CASSQDRTPGRPQHF. The CDR3 DNA reads TGTGCCAGCAGCCAAGATCGCACTCCTGGTCGGCCCCAGCATTTT.